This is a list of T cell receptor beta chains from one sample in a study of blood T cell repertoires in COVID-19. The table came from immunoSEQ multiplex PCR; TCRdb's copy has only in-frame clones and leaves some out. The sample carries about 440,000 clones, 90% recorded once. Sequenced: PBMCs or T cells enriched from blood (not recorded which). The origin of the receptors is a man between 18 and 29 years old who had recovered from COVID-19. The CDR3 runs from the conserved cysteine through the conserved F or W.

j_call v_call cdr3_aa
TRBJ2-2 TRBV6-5 CASRSRAIGELFF
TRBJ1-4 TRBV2 CASSEGGTGGEKLFF
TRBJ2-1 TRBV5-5 CASSSGLNYNEQFF
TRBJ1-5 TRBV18 CASSDIQGPDQPQHF
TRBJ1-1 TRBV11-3 CASSLDRLLGPSNTEAFF
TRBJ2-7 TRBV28 CASSLTGEQYF
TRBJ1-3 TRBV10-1 CASSEQRGNTIYF
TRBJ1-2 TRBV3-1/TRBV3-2 CASSGRGLGFNGYTF
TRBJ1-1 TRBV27 CASEELQGLTEAFF
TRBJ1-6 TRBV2 CASSGMTPNSPLHF
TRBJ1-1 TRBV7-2 CASSGLGKGGRWSTEAFF
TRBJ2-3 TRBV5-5 CASSLVLAESTDTQYF
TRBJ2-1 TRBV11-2 CASSRYGDFWERRNNEQFF
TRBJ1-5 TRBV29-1 CSALKREGSNQPQHF
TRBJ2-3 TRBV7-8 CASSLFLGGGVNTDTQYF
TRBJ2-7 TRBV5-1 CASRPDGQGVDEQYF
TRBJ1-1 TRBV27 CASSLQGNTEAFF
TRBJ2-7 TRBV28 CASSASSFGLRVYEQYF
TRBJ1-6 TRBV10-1 CASRGRTGLGLHF
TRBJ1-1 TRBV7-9 CASSESGLNTEAFF
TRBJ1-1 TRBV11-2 CASSLVLGVGGLMNTEAFF
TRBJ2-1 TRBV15 CATSRGTGRTYNEQFF
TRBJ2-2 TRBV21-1 CASSKRDTTNTGELFF
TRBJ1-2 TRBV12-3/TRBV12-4 CASRTGQLSGYTF
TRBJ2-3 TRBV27 CASSLTSGTDTQYF
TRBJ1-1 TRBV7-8 CAGTSMRGGTEAFF
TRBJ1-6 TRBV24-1 CATSDLARRNSPLHF
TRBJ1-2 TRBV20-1 CSARTVHGYTF
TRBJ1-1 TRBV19 CASSIWEGTEAFF
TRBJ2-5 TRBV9 CASSALRTGIRWQETQYF
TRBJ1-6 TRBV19 CASSLRERNSPLHF
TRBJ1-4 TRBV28 CASSPLQGIDEKLFF
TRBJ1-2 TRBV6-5 CASRIQGVDGYTF
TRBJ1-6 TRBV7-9 CASSLEQGGSPLHF
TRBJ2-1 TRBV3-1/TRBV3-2 CASSQGLAISEQFF
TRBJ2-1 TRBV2 CASSDGRGRNEQFF
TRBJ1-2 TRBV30 CAWSQGDGYTF
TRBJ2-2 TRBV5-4 CASSLEQNGELFF
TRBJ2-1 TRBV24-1 CATSDFDTSLGEQFF
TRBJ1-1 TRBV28 CASSLTGIGTEAFF
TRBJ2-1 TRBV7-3 CASSPRTSGTSEQFF
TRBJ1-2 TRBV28 CASSLSRAGVDGYTF
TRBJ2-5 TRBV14 CASSLRTSGSSRGETQYF
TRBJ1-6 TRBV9 CASSVGAMRDSPLHF
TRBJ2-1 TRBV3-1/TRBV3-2 CASSQDVRNRQFF